The next 32 T cell receptor beta chains were all read from a single sample in a study of T cell responses to AZD1222 COVID-19 vaccine. The method was immunoSEQ multiplex PCR; TCRdb's version includes in-frame clones alone and lacks a portion of them. The sample comprises roughly 45,000 clones, about 74% of which are singletons, and roughly 6.6% rests with the top ten. Sequenced material: peripheral blood, taken on day 0 of AZD1222 vaccination. These receptors were taken from an adult in good health.

The CDR3 DNA sequence: TGTGCCAGTAGCCGAGCGGCTACTAACTCTGGAAACACCATATATTTT. Its translation is CASSRAATNSGNTIYF. The V gene is TRBV19, the J gene TRBJ1-3; D is unresolved. V lost 6 bases and J lost 0, with 15 bases in between. CDR1 and CDR2 from the germline V gene are LNHDA and SQIVND (reference sequence). This CDR3 spans 16 amino acids. The full variable domain, with the rest looked up from reference TRBV19 and TRBJ1-3, is DGGITQSPKYLFRKEGQNVTLSCEQNLNHDAMYWYRQDPGQGLRLIYYSQIVNDFQKGDIAEGYSVSREKKESFPLTVTSAQKNPTAFYLCASSRAATNSGNTIYFGEGSWLTVV.

The V gene is TRBV6-5, the J gene TRBJ1-1; D is undetermined. In germline, CDR1 is MNHEY, CDR2 SVGAGI. The CDR3 contains 13 residues. V lost 6 bases to trimming and J lost 0 bases, with 8 bases between them. The CDR3, as DNA: TGTGCCAGCAGCCTCCAGTTGAACACTGAAGCTTTCTTT. Its translation is CASSLQLNTEAFF.

This rearrangement joins TRBV28 to TRBJ1-2; 7 bases map to TRBD1. CDR1 MDHEN and CDR2 SYDVKM come from the germline V gene. V lost 9 bases to trimming and J lost 2 bases; unmatched junction nucleotides: 6. The CDR3 sequence is 13 residues long. In DNA, the CDR3 is TGTGCCAGTGGGCAGGGGGGAAACTATGGCTACACCTTC. Protein: CASGQGGNYGYTF.

This clone turned up a few times. The chain carries TRBV27 and TRBJ2-2; 7 bases agree with TRBD1. The junction had 14 bases not matched to a gene; V was cut back by 5 bases and J by 5 bases. The CDR3 loop spans 17 amino acids. Germline-derived CDR1 and CDR2 are MNHEY and SMNVEV (reference sequence). The chain's CDR3 is CASSKRQGRRVTGELFF. The CDR3 DNA sequence: TGTGCCAGCAGTAAGCGACAGGGTAGGCGAGTGACCGGGGAGCTGTTTTTT.

This chain connects TRBV4-2 to TRBJ2-2, with a weak D call TRBD2 (6 bases). V was trimmed by 5 bases and J by 5 bases, leaving 12 bases between them. This CDR3 is built from 14 residues. Germline CDR1 and CDR2: LGHNA and YNFKEQ. CDR3: CASSVFGGTGELFF. DNA for the CDR3: TGTGCCAGCAGCGTATTTGGGGGGACCGGGGAGCTGTTTTTT.

The chain combines TRBV4-1 with TRBJ1-1; D gene uncertain. There are 14 residues in the CDR3. V lost 0 bases, J lost 4 bases, and 9 bases lay in between. CDR1 is MGHRA and CDR2 is YSYEKL in the germline V gene. In DNA, the CDR3 is TGCGCCAGCAGCCAAGAACACCGGAGCACTGAAGCTTTCTTT. Protein product: CASSQEHRSTEAFF.

The chain is built from TRBV5-4 and TRBJ1-1; 8 bases are shared with TRBD1. The CDR3 extends over 15 amino acids. Trimming at V came to 4 bases and at J to 0 bases, leaving 5 bases not matched to a gene. Germline assignment: CDR1 SGHNT and CDR2 YYREEE (reference sequence). The CDR3 DNA is TGTGCCAGCAGCAGGGGACAGGAGATGAACACTGAAGCTTTCTTT. Translation: CASSRGQEMNTEAFF.

The rearrangement links TRBV6-6 to TRBJ2-5; possible D gene TRBD1, 6 bases. Germline V lookup: CDR1 MNHNY, CDR2 SVGAGI (reference sequence). The CDR3 has 16 amino acids. V was trimmed by 0 bases and J by 5 bases, leaving 16 bases between them. The CDR3 coding sequence is TGTGCCAGCAGTTACTCTTTGGGGGCCGGTAAGGAGACCCAGTACTTC. This translates into CASSYSLGAGKETQYF.

The rearrangement uses TRBV6-5 and TRBJ1-2; D gene unclear. Per the germline V gene, CDR1 is MNHEY and CDR2 is SVGAGI. This CDR3 is 14 amino acids long. Trimming stripped 5 bases from V and 6 bases from J, with 16 bases between. The CDR3: CASSRTLGGNGYTF. The CDR3 region has the DNA TGTGCCAGCAGTCGGACCCTGGGTGGGAATGGCTACACCTTC.

The V and J genes are TRBV27 and TRBJ1-1; D is undetermined. CDR1 and CDR2 (germline): MNHEY, SMNVEV (reference sequence). V was cut by 0 bases and J by 1 base, with 6 bases left in between. The CDR3 runs to 14 residues. CDR3 sequence: CASSLSNKNTEAFF. CDR3 DNA sequence: TGTGCCAGCAGTTTATCAAACAAGAACACTGAAGCTTTCTTT.

Only a few counts were recorded for this clone. The V and J genes are TRBV2 and TRBJ2-2; D is undetermined. Germline loops: CDR1 SNHLY, CDR2 FYNNEI. This CDR3 has 13 residues. V dropped 5 bases and J dropped 3 bases, with 7 bases sitting between them. This chain's CDR3 is CASSTMYTGELFF. The CDR3 DNA is TGTGCCAGCAGTACCATGTACACCGGGGAGCTGTTTTTT.

Only one count was recorded for this clone. The rearrangement links TRBV18 to TRBJ2-2; D is ambiguous. Trimming removed 1 base at V and 7 bases at J, with 7 bases between. The length of the CDR3 is 13 residues. In germline, CDR1 is KGHSH, CDR2 LQKENI. The CDR3 region has the DNA TGTGCCAGCTCACCACGGAAGGACGGGGAGCTGTTTTTT. This gives the protein CASSPRKDGELFF.

This clone was recorded only once. V and J are TRBV3-1 (or the pseudogene TRBV3-2) and TRBJ1-4; 10 positions agree with TRBD1. The CDR3 spans 17 residues. Germline V gene data show CDR1 as LGHDT and CDR2 as YNNKEL (reference sequence). The J segment lost 3 bases and the V segment lost 5 bases, leaving 9 bases of the junction unmatched. DNA for the CDR3: TGTGCCAGCAGCTCCGGGACAGGGGTTGCGGCTAATGAAAAACTGTTTTTT. It translates to CASSSGTGVAANEKLFF.

This clone was picked up a small number of times. The chain couples TRBV3-1 (or the pseudogene TRBV3-2) to TRBJ2-7; tentative D call: TRBD2 (5 bases). V was pared by 0 bases and J by 5 bases, with 8 bases between. Germline V gene sequence: CDR1 LGHDT, CDR2 YNNKEL (reference sequence). This CDR3 is 13 amino acids long. CDR3 region: CASSQDWRDEQYF. The DNA of the CDR3 is TGTGCCAGCAGCCAAGATTGGCGGGACGAGCAGTACTTC.

This chain uses TRBV5-5 with TRBJ2-2, with 8 positions matching TRBD2. Trimming removed 0 bases from V and 5 bases from J; junction bases left unmatched: 6. The CDR3 spans 16 residues. Germline values: CDR1 SGHKS, CDR2 YYEKEE (reference sequence). The CDR3 DNA is TGTGCCAGCAGCTTGGCAACTAGCGGCCTGACCGGGGAGCTGTTTTTT. As protein: CASSLATSGLTGELFF.

This clone was seen a handful of times. The chain links TRBV27 to TRBJ1-2, with D tentatively TRBD1 (5 bases). V was trimmed by 2 bases and J by 3 bases, leaving 10 bases between them. CDR3 length equals 14 residues. Per the germline V gene, CDR1 is MNHEY and CDR2 is SMNVEV (reference sequence). CDR3 coding DNA: TGTGCCAGCAGTTTACAGGGCGGACACTATGGCTACACCTTC. It encodes CASSLQGGHYGYTF.

The sample holds a few counts of this clone. V is TRBV19 and J is TRBJ2-5; TRBD2 is a possible D gene (5 bases). Germline CDR1 LNHDA, CDR2 SQIVND (reference sequence). CDR3 size: 15 residues. V lost 6 bases to trimming and J lost 2 bases, with 16 bases between them. As DNA, the CDR3 is TGTGCCAGTAGCGGGATAGGTAGAGCACAAGAGACCCAGTACTTC. Its translation is CASSGIGRAQETQYF.

The chain combines TRBV12-2 with TRBJ2-5; the table's D call, TRBD1, has no DNA check behind it. TRBV12-2 is a pseudogene segment. This CDR3 has 17 amino acids. CDR3 coding DNA: TGTGCAAGTCGCTTAGGAATGTCCGGGGACAGGGGGGAGACCCAGTACTTC. Translation: CASRLGMSGDRGETQYF.

In DNA form, the CDR3 reads TGTGCCAGCAGCTTAGATGGTGGACGCTCCTATAATTCACCCCTCCACTTT. Its translation: CASSLDGGRSYNSPLHF. J is TRBJ1-6 and V is TRBV11-2, with D hard to call. The V end was cut by 0 bases, the J end by 0 bases, with 9 bases between. The CDR3 consists of 17 residues. Per germline, CDR1 SGHAT and CDR2 FQNNGV.

V usage is TRBV6-4 and J usage is TRBJ2-3; 9 bases agree with TRBD2. Per the germline V gene, CDR1 is MRHNA and CDR2 is SNTAGT. This CDR3 contains 16 residues. The junction had 8 bases not matched to a gene; V was cut back by 4 bases and J by 3 bases. CDR3 coding DNA: TGTGCCAGCAGTGCCGGACTAGCGAAGGAGACAGATACGCAGTATTTT. Translated: CASSAGLAKETDTQYF.

The chain uses TRBV27 and TRBJ1-5; 9 nucleotides line up with TRBD1. Germline CDR1 is MNHEY and CDR2 is SMNVEV (reference sequence). V lost 6 bases to trimming and J lost 3 bases; unmatched junction nucleotides: 9. This CDR3 contains 16 residues. The CDR3 DNA reads TGTGCCAGCAGCCCACTGGGACAGGGCCACAATCAGCCCCAGCATTTT. Its translation is CASSPLGQGHNQPQHF.

This chain joins TRBV6-5 and TRBJ1-2; D remains ambiguous. The V and J ends lost 0 bases and 3 bases respectively, with 14 bases between them. Germline V gene lookup returns CDR1 MNHEY and CDR2 SVGAGI. The CDR3 sequence is 16 residues long. Written as DNA, the CDR3 is TGTGCCAGCAGTTACTCTCGTCGGGGATCGGACTATGGCTACACCTTC. The encoded protein is CASSYSRRGSDYGYTF.

The J gene is TRBJ2-1, the V gene TRBV10-3, with D hard to call. Germline loops: CDR1 ENHRY, CDR2 SYGVKD. V was clipped by 4 bases and J by 1 base, with 11 bases between them. The CDR3 covers 15 residues. In nucleotides, the CDR3 is TGTGCCATCAGTGGAGACCAGGTGTCCTACAATGAGCAGTTCTTC. This encodes CAISGDQVSYNEQFF.

The gene calls are TRBV18 and TRBJ1-2, with 7 bases matching TRBD1. The CDR3 sequence is 13 residues long. The germline V gene encodes CDR1 KGHSH and CDR2 LQKENI. V shed 3 bases and J 6 bases; nucleotides not matched to a gene: 4. CDR3: CASSPTGSNGYTF. Written as DNA, the CDR3 is TGTGCCAGCTCACCGACAGGGAGCAATGGCTACACCTTC. Full variable domain (rest looked up from reference TRBV18 and TRBJ1-2): NAGVMQNPRHLVRRRGQEARLRCSPMKGHSHVYWYRQLPEEGLKFMVYLQKENIIDESGMPKERFSAEFPKEGPSILRIQQVVRGDSAAYFCASSPTGSNGYTFGSGTRLTVV.

V usage is TRBV27 and J usage is TRBJ2-2; 8 bases agree with TRBD2. The trim removed 3 bases at V and 4 bases at J, leaving 7 bases unmatched. This CDR3 region has 16 residues. Germline loops: CDR1 MNHEY, CDR2 SMNVEV (reference sequence). This chain's CDR3 is CASSLGLAGLTGELFF. CDR3 bases: TGTGCCAGCAGTTTGGGGCTAGCGGGCCTCACCGGGGAGCTGTTTTTT.

V usage is TRBV7-8 and J usage is TRBJ2-7, with D maybe TRBD1 (6 bases). This CDR3 contains 12 residues. Per germline, CDR1 SGHVS and CDR2 FQNEAQ. Trimming took 5 bases from V and 5 from J, leaving 10 bases between them. The CDR3 coding sequence is TGTGCCAGCAGCCCTAGACAGGACGAGCAGTACTTC. Protein sequence: CASSPRQDEQYF.

This clone was recorded only once. J is TRBJ2-4 and V is TRBV6-2 or TRBV6-3; D is ambiguous. Between the trimmed V and J ends, which lost 0 bases and 0 bases, there was a span of 12 bases. Germline lookup yields CDR1 MNHEY and CDR2 SVGEGT. The CDR3 is 17 amino acids. The CDR3, as DNA: TGTGCCAGCAGTTACTCTATGAACAGTCAAGCCAAAAACATTCAGTACTTC. It codes for CASSYSMNSQAKNIQYF.

This clone was seen a few times. The rearrangement joins TRBV2 to TRBJ2-1; 15 bases line up with TRBD2. Germline V gene sequence: CDR1 SNHLY, CDR2 FYNNEI. There are 15 residues in the CDR3. The J segment lost 7 bases and the V segment lost 9 bases, leaving 7 bases of the junction unmatched. DNA of the CDR3: TGTGCCAGTAGGGAGGGGACTAGCGGGAGGAATGAGCAGTTCTTC. Its protein product is CASREGTSGRNEQFF.

The chain carries TRBV29-1 and TRBJ2-3, with TRBD2 identical over 9 bases. V lost 4 bases to trimming and J lost 4 bases; unmatched junction nucleotides: 9. The CDR3 spans 15 residues. Germline V gene lookup returns CDR1 SQVTM and CDR2 ANQGSEA. CDR3 in amino acids: CSVANSGRGADTQYF. The CDR3 DNA sequence: TGCAGCGTTGCGAATAGCGGGAGAGGGGCAGATACGCAGTATTTT.

The V gene is TRBV7-3, the J gene TRBJ2-2; 9 bases line up with TRBD2. Germline CDR1 and CDR2: SGHTA and FQGTGA. V lost 5 bases to trimming and J lost 5 bases; unmatched junction nucleotides: 6. The CDR3 runs to 15 residues. DNA of the CDR3: TGTGCCAGCAGCCCGGGCGGGAGGGCTACCGGGGAGCTGTTTTTT. Residues: CASSPGGRATGELFF.

The chain combines TRBV2 with TRBJ1-1; D may be TRBD1 (5 bases). Trimming took 2 bases from V and 4 from J, leaving 17 bases between them. CDR3 length: 16 residues. Germline V gives CDR1 SNHLY, CDR2 FYNNEI. As DNA, the CDR3 is TGTGCCAGCAGTGAACCCCCTCTAGGGGTGAGCACTGAAGCTTTCTTT. This gives the protein CASSEPPLGVSTEAFF.

The J gene is TRBJ2-2, the V gene TRBV7-3; no clear D gene. The V gene lost 5 bases and the J gene lost 2 bases, with 6 bases spanning the gap. This CDR3 has 13 amino acids. The germline gives CDR1 SGHTA, CDR2 FQGTGA. CDR3 nucleotides: TGTGCCAGCAGCCCCGGCAACACCGGGGAGCTGTTTTTT. The encoded protein is CASSPGNTGELFF.